The clone carrying this T cell receptor beta chain was seen only a few times. The data were taken from a study of blood T cell repertoires in COVID-19. Only in-frame clones appear in the TCRdb table, and some are missing; sequencing was by immunoSEQ multiplex PCR. This table has under 200,000 clones, roughly 80% appearing once. V was clipped by 2 bases and J by 6 bases, with 5 bases between them. This CDR3 is built from 12 residues. CDR1 and CDR2 (germline): ENHRY, SYGVKD. The gene calls are TRBV10-3 and TRBJ2-1; no reliable D call. This sequence originates from a woman between 45 and 60 years old who had recovered from COVID-19. The sequenced sample consisted of PBMCs or T cells enriched from blood (not recorded which). As DNA, the CDR3 is TGTGCCATCAGTGAGGGCGGCAATGAGCAGTTCTTC. It encodes CAISEGGNEQFF.